The T cell receptor beta chain under discussion was sequenced for a study of chemoradiotherapy in HPV16-positive cancers. Study-wide results and limits: Candidate HPV-specific clones and E7-related TCR motifs grew in tumor during treatment.

As concerns this clone: What it recognizes is unknown.

Sequenced by immunoSEQ multiplex PCR; TCRdb stores in-frame clones only, minus some. The sample gives approximately 19,000 clones, approximately 89% of which show up once; about 2.4% is in the top ten. After removal of 4 bases from V and 0 bases from J, the junction contained 6 bases not matched to a gene. The length of the CDR3 is 16 residues. Germline V gene sequence: CDR1 SGDLS, CDR2 YYNGEE. Specimen: blood, collected from a patient who underwent chemoradiotherapy. The chain links TRBV9 to TRBJ1-3; 8 bases agree with TRBD1. This sequence was found in a human donor with HPV-associated anogenital cancer. This chain's CDR3 is CASSPRDRTSGNTIYF. In nucleotides, the CDR3 is TGTGCCAGCAGCCCTCGGGACAGGACCTCTGGAAACACCATATATTTT.